The rows below give T cell receptor beta chains drawn from one sample of a study of metastatic and nonmetastatic thyroid tumors. TCRdb re-analyzed the PCR reads using MiXCR. The profile covers some 13,000 clones, with roughly 25% appearing a single time and approximately 11% taken by the ten largest. The sequenced material came from tumor tissue. The source is a female donor with papillary thyroid cancer or a benign thyroid nodule (not recorded which). Some clones in this sample may be carry-over from other donors' samples. CDR3s include the opening cysteine and the closing phenylalanine or tryptophan. A D gene is named only where the DNA matches it firmly. Only some rows state a clone size, as once, few, many or a class for expanded clones.

d_call: TRBD2; v_call: TRBV11-2; clone_size: .; j_call: TRBJ2-5; cdr3_length: 16; cdr3_aa: CASSPRRGLGGETQYF; cdr3_nt: TGTGCCAGCAGCCCGCGTCGTGGTTTGGGGGGGGAGACCCAGTACTTC
d_call: .; v_call: TRBV29-1; clone_size: medium-sized; j_call: TRBJ2-5; cdr3_length: 13; cdr3_aa: CSVDRGASETQYF; cdr3_nt: TGCAGCGTTGATAGAGGGGCATCAGAGACCCAGTACTTC
d_call: .; v_call: TRBV5-6; clone_size: .; j_call: TRBJ1-2; cdr3_length: 17; cdr3_aa: CASILGATEGSHYGYTF; cdr3_nt: TGTGCCAGCATCTTGGGGGCGACGGAGGGTTCGCACTATGGCTACACCTTC
d_call: TRBD1; v_call: TRBV6-1; clone_size: .; j_call: TRBJ2-7; cdr3_length: 12; cdr3_aa: CASSVTGGVTYF; cdr3_nt: TGTGCCAGCAGTGTGACAGGGGGGGTCACGTACTTC
d_call: .; v_call: TRBV2; clone_size: many; j_call: TRBJ2-1; cdr3_length: 15; cdr3_aa: CASSVRVGLYNEQFF; cdr3_nt: TGTGCCAGCAGTGTTCGGGTAGGGTTGTACAATGAGCAGTTCTTC
d_call: .; v_call: TRBV11-2; clone_size: .; j_call: TRBJ2-7; cdr3_length: 14; cdr3_aa: CASSLDPGAYEQYF; cdr3_nt: TGTGCCAGCAGCTTAGATCCAGGGGCCTACGAGCAGTACTTC
d_call: .; v_call: TRBV2; clone_size: few; j_call: TRBJ2-1; cdr3_length: 14; cdr3_aa: CASIELSAYNEQFF; cdr3_nt: TGTGCCAGCATTGAACTATCGGCCTACAATGAGCAGTTCTTC
d_call: .; v_call: TRBV4-2; clone_size: .; j_call: TRBJ2-7; cdr3_length: 15; cdr3_aa: CASSQERGSSYEQYF; cdr3_nt: TGTGCCAGCAGCCAAGAAAGAGGGAGCTCCTACGAGCAGTACTTC
d_call: .; v_call: TRBV20-1; clone_size: .; j_call: TRBJ1-1; cdr3_length: 15; cdr3_aa: CSARGIGGLGTEAFF; cdr3_nt: TGCAGTGCTAGAGGTATAGGAGGGCTTGGCACTGAAGCTTTCTTT
d_call: .; v_call: TRBV2; clone_size: .; j_call: TRBJ1-2; cdr3_length: 15; cdr3_aa: CASSGGFQGIGGYTF; cdr3_nt: TGTGCCAGCAGTGGAGGGTTTCAGGGAATAGGAGGCTACACCTTC
d_call: TRBD1; v_call: TRBV5-1; clone_size: .; j_call: TRBJ2-5; cdr3_length: 15; cdr3_aa: CASSPDRVGQETQYF; cdr3_nt: TGCGCCAGTAGCCCGGACAGGGTGGGACAAGAGACCCAGTACTTC
d_call: TRBD1; v_call: TRBV28; clone_size: many; j_call: TRBJ2-7; cdr3_length: 14; cdr3_aa: CASRRTGGSYEQYF; cdr3_nt: TGTGCCAGCCGTAGGACAGGGGGGTCCTACGAGCAGTACTTC
d_call: TRBD2; v_call: TRBV6-1; clone_size: medium-sized; j_call: TRBJ2-3; cdr3_length: 14; cdr3_aa: CASRLAGGTDTQYF; cdr3_nt: TGTGCCAGCCGACTAGCGGGAGGCACAGATACGCAGTATTTT
d_call: TRBD2; v_call: TRBV7-3; clone_size: many; j_call: TRBJ2-1; cdr3_length: 14; cdr3_aa: CASSATLAGDEQFF; cdr3_nt: TGTGCCAGCAGCGCCACCTTAGCGGGAGATGAGCAGTTCTTC
d_call: .; v_call: TRBV5-5; clone_size: once; j_call: TRBJ1-5; cdr3_length: 15; cdr3_aa: CASSFVASRGQPQHF; cdr3_nt: TGTGCCAGCAGCTTTGTTGCGTCTCGGGGACAGCCCCAGCATTTT
d_call: .; v_call: TRBV20-1; clone_size: medium-sized; j_call: TRBJ1-6; cdr3_length: 15; cdr3_aa: CSARDRTGQGSPLHF; cdr3_nt: TGCAGTGCTAGAGATAGAACAGGGCAGGGTTCACCCCTCCACTTT
d_call: .; v_call: TRBV10-3; clone_size: many; j_call: TRBJ1-2; cdr3_length: 13; cdr3_aa: CAISEGTNYGYTF; cdr3_nt: TGTGCCATCAGTGAAGGGACAAACTATGGCTACACCTTC
d_call: .; v_call: TRBV7-9; clone_size: once; j_call: TRBJ2-7; cdr3_length: 13; cdr3_aa: CASSLAGDPEQYF; cdr3_nt: TGTGCCAGCAGCTTAGCGGGGGACCCAGAGCAGTACTTC
d_call: .; v_call: TRBV19; clone_size: .; j_call: TRBJ2-7; cdr3_length: 15; cdr3_aa: CASSIAAVGPYEQYF; cdr3_nt: TGTGCCAGTAGTATTGCGGCAGTGGGACCCTACGAGCAGTACTTC
d_call: TRBD1; v_call: TRBV2; clone_size: many; j_call: TRBJ2-7; cdr3_length: 12; cdr3_aa: CASSGQGYEQYF; cdr3_nt: TGTGCCAGCAGCGGACAGGGGTACGAGCAGTACTTC
d_call: TRBD2; v_call: TRBV7-8; clone_size: medium-sized; j_call: TRBJ2-7; cdr3_length: 15; cdr3_aa: CASSDTSGRDYEQYF; cdr3_nt: TGTGCCAGCAGCGACACTAGCGGGAGAGACTACGAGCAGTACTTC
d_call: .; v_call: TRBV4-1; clone_size: once; j_call: TRBJ1-1; cdr3_length: 13; cdr3_aa: CASSQHGAGEAFF; cdr3_nt: TGCGCCAGCAGCCAACATGGGGCTGGTGAAGCTTTCTTT
d_call: TRBD2; v_call: TRBV6-1; clone_size: .; j_call: TRBJ2-7; cdr3_length: 13; cdr3_aa: CASSRTSVRDQYF; cdr3_nt: TGTGCCAGCAGCCGGACTAGCGTGAGGGATCAGTACTTC
d_call: TRBD1; v_call: TRBV28; clone_size: medium-sized; j_call: TRBJ2-7; cdr3_length: 13; cdr3_aa: CATWGTGNYEQYF; cdr3_nt: TGTGCCACCTGGGGGACAGGGAACTACGAGCAGTACTTC
d_call: .; v_call: TRBV2; clone_size: many; j_call: TRBJ2-2; cdr3_length: 17; cdr3_aa: CASNTPWGARDTGELFF; cdr3_nt: TGTGCCAGCAACACCCCCTGGGGGGCGCGGGACACCGGGGAGCTGTTTTTT
d_call: .; v_call: TRBV12-3/TRBV12-4; clone_size: few; j_call: TRBJ1-5; cdr3_length: 15; cdr3_aa: CASSLTGANHQPQHF; cdr3_nt: TGTGCCAGCAGTCTGACAGGTGCCAACCATCAGCCCCAGCATTTT
d_call: .; v_call: TRBV2; clone_size: medium-sized; j_call: TRBJ2-3; cdr3_length: 11; cdr3_aa: CASRATDTQYF; cdr3_nt: TGTGCCAGCAGAGCCACAGATACGCAGTATTTT
d_call: .; v_call: TRBV20-1; clone_size: .; j_call: TRBJ2-7; cdr3_length: 15; cdr3_aa: CSARDRTDATYEQYF; cdr3_nt: TGCAGTGCTAGAGATAGGACGGATGCGACCTACGAGCAGTACTTC
d_call: .; v_call: TRBV20-1; clone_size: .; j_call: TRBJ2-1; cdr3_length: 14; cdr3_aa: CSTGGRRGYNEQFF; cdr3_nt: TGCAGTACAGGTGGGCGGCGGGGATACAATGAGCAGTTCTTC
d_call: .; v_call: TRBV28; clone_size: few; j_call: TRBJ1-6; cdr3_length: 14; cdr3_aa: CASSPGQSNSPFHF; cdr3_nt: TGTGCCAGCAGTCCCGGACAGAGTAATTCACCCTTCCACTTT
d_call: TRBD2; v_call: TRBV27; clone_size: few; j_call: TRBJ2-3; cdr3_length: 17; cdr3_aa: CASSSGTSGMDQDTQYF; cdr3_nt: TGTGCCAGCAGCTCCGGGACTAGCGGGATGGATCAAGATACTCAGTATTTT
d_call: .; v_call: TRBV19; clone_size: medium-sized; j_call: TRBJ2-5; cdr3_length: 13; cdr3_aa: CASSSGGGETQYF; cdr3_nt: TGTGCCAGTAGTTCCGGAGGCGGCGAGACCCAGTACTTC
d_call: .; v_call: TRBV11-2; clone_size: .; j_call: TRBJ1-3; cdr3_length: 16; cdr3_aa: CASSSPLTETGNTIYF; cdr3_nt: TGTGCCAGCAGCTCCCCCCTAACAGAAACCGGAAACACCATATATTTT
d_call: TRBD1; v_call: TRBV19; clone_size: medium-sized; j_call: TRBJ1-5; cdr3_length: 15; cdr3_aa: CASSQTGGVNQPQHF; cdr3_nt: TGTGCCAGTAGTCAGACAGGGGGCGTCAATCAGCCCCAGCATTTT
d_call: .; v_call: TRBV11-2; clone_size: .; j_call: TRBJ2-6; cdr3_length: 17; cdr3_aa: CASSSKGGVSGANVLTF; cdr3_nt: TGTGCCAGCAGCTCCAAGGGGGGGGTGTCTGGGGCCAACGTCCTGACTTTC
d_call: .; v_call: TRBV19; clone_size: medium-sized; j_call: TRBJ1-2; cdr3_length: 11; cdr3_aa: CASRDGKGYTF; cdr3_nt: TGTGCCAGTAGAGACGGGAAAGGCTACACCTTC
d_call: .; v_call: TRBV3-1; clone_size: medium-sized; j_call: TRBJ2-7; cdr3_length: 12; cdr3_aa: CASSRREREQYF; cdr3_nt: TGTGCCAGCAGCCGCCGGGAGAGGGAGCAGTACTTC
d_call: .; v_call: TRBV27; clone_size: .; j_call: TRBJ1-6; cdr3_length: 17; cdr3_aa: CVSSKDMASPYNSPLHF; cdr3_nt: TGTGTCAGCAGTAAGGACATGGCGAGCCCCTATAATTCACCCCTCCACTTT
d_call: .; v_call: TRBV19; clone_size: medium-sized; j_call: TRBJ1-1; cdr3_length: 12; cdr3_aa: CASNEQNTEAFF; cdr3_nt: TGTGCCAGTAATGAACAGAACACTGAAGCTTTCTTT
d_call: .; v_call: TRBV6-5; clone_size: .; j_call: TRBJ1-2; cdr3_length: 13; cdr3_aa: CASSYWASYGYTF; cdr3_nt: TGTGCCAGCAGTTACTGGGCTAGCTATGGCTACACCTTC
d_call: .; v_call: TRBV19; clone_size: .; j_call: TRBJ2-6; cdr3_length: 16; cdr3_aa: CASRAPSGSGANVLTF; cdr3_nt: TGTGCCAGTAGGGCTCCATCGGGCTCTGGGGCCAACGTCCTGACTTTC
d_call: .; v_call: TRBV28; clone_size: .; j_call: TRBJ1-3; cdr3_length: 19; cdr3_aa: CASSHWGGGWQGTGNTIYF; cdr3_nt: TGTGCCAGCAGTCACTGGGGGGGGGGCTGGCAGGGTACTGGAAACACCATATATTTT
d_call: .; v_call: TRBV15; clone_size: medium-sized; j_call: TRBJ2-6; cdr3_length: 14; cdr3_aa: CATGDGSGANVLTF; cdr3_nt: TGTGCCACTGGCGACGGTTCTGGGGCCAACGTCCTGACTTTC
d_call: TRBD1; v_call: TRBV29-1; clone_size: few; j_call: TRBJ1-2; cdr3_length: 15; cdr3_aa: CSGKSGQGLNYGYTF; cdr3_nt: TGCAGCGGGAAATCGGGACAGGGCCTGAACTATGGCTACACCTTC
d_call: .; v_call: TRBV18; clone_size: .; j_call: TRBJ2-3; cdr3_length: 14; cdr3_aa: CASPPMGRTDTQYF; cdr3_nt: TGTGCCAGCCCCCCTATGGGGAGGACAGATACGCAGTATTTT
d_call: TRBD1; v_call: TRBV14; clone_size: .; j_call: TRBJ1-6; cdr3_length: 15; cdr3_aa: CASSQGDRGHSPLHF; cdr3_nt: TGTGCCAGCAGCCAAGGGGACAGGGGGCATTCACCCCTCCACTTT
d_call: TRBD2; v_call: TRBV5-1; clone_size: once; j_call: TRBJ2-3; cdr3_length: 16; cdr3_aa: CASILGTSVYTDTQYF; cdr3_nt: TGCGCCAGCATCTTGGGTACTAGCGTTTACACAGATACGCAGTATTTT
d_call: .; v_call: TRBV20-1; clone_size: .; j_call: TRBJ1-2; cdr3_length: 17; cdr3_aa: CSARDTGKPTPNYGYTF; cdr3_nt: TGCAGTGCTAGAGATACAGGAAAACCTACCCCAAACTATGGCTACACCTTC
d_call: .; v_call: TRBV7-2; clone_size: once; j_call: TRBJ2-7; cdr3_length: 13; cdr3_aa: CASSPRRDAEQYF; cdr3_nt: TGTGCCAGCAGCCCTAGGAGGGACGCCGAGCAGTACTTC
d_call: .; v_call: TRBV20-1; clone_size: .; j_call: TRBJ1-6; cdr3_length: 13; cdr3_aa: CSARTAYNSPLHF; cdr3_nt: TGCAGTGCTAGGACGGCCTATAATTCACCCCTCCACTTT
d_call: TRBD2; v_call: TRBV11-2; clone_size: many; j_call: TRBJ2-3; cdr3_length: 16; cdr3_aa: CASSLMSGTFPDTQYF; cdr3_nt: TGTGCCAGCAGCCTCATGAGCGGGACCTTCCCAGATACGCAGTATTTT
d_call: .; v_call: TRBV11-1; clone_size: .; j_call: TRBJ2-7; cdr3_length: 16; cdr3_aa: CASSSSGPLTNYEQYF; cdr3_nt: TGTGCCAGCAGCTCTTCCGGACCTCTAACCAACTACGAGCAGTACTTC
d_call: .; v_call: TRBV5-1; clone_size: .; j_call: TRBJ1-5; cdr3_length: 16; cdr3_aa: CASSSGGAFGTQPQHF; cdr3_nt: TGCGCCAGCAGCTCCGGCGGAGCGTTTGGTACTCAGCCCCAGCATTTT
d_call: TRBD2; v_call: TRBV19; clone_size: many; j_call: TRBJ2-2; cdr3_length: 15; cdr3_aa: CASSMREGGTGELFF; cdr3_nt: TGTGCCAGTAGTATGCGGGAGGGCGGGACCGGGGAGCTGTTTTTT
d_call: .; v_call: TRBV2; clone_size: few; j_call: TRBJ1-5; cdr3_length: 13; cdr3_aa: CASSYREDQPQHF; cdr3_nt: TGTGCCAGCAGTTACAGGGAGGACCAGCCCCAGCATTTT
d_call: TRBD1; v_call: TRBV7-8; clone_size: .; j_call: TRBJ2-7; cdr3_length: 16; cdr3_aa: CASSLAYGQGTYEQYF; cdr3_nt: TGTGCCAGCAGCTTAGCATACGGACAGGGGACGTACGAGCAGTACTTC
d_call: .; v_call: TRBV28; clone_size: .; j_call: TRBJ1-6; cdr3_length: 13; cdr3_aa: CASSLSQGSPLHF; cdr3_nt: TGTGCCAGCAGTTTATCCCAGGGTTCACCCCTCCACTTT